One sample yielded the 10 T cell receptor beta chains listed below, sequenced in a study of PD-1 blockade in classical Hodgkin lymphoma. The protocol was immunoSEQ multiplex PCR, while the TCRdb copy is restricted to in-frame clones and leaves out a portion. The profile shows approximately 70,000 clones, 85% to 95% of them singletons. No patient escaped relapse after autologous stem cell transplantation, and brentuximab vedotin exposure varied. The sample in question was peripheral blood mononuclear cells (PBMCs), obtained at baseline. These receptors were taken from a human donor with classical Hodgkin lymphoma.

The count of this clone is one. The chain combines TRBV19 with TRBJ2-2, with 10 bases aligning to TRBD1. Losses at the gene ends were 10 bases for V and 4 bases for J; bases not matched to a gene: 3. The CDR3 is 13 amino acids. Germline V CDR1 and CDR2: LNHDA, SQIVND (reference sequence). CDR3 DNA sequence: TGTGCCACCAGGGACAGGGGCACCGGGGAGCTGTTTTTT. Its translation: CATRDRGTGELFF.

V usage is TRBV2 and J usage is TRBJ2-3; 7 nucleotides line up with TRBD2. The CDR3 sequence is 13 residues long. With V trimmed by 5 bases and J by 7 bases, 6 bases remained unmatched. Per germline, CDR1 SNHLY and CDR2 FYNNEI. In DNA, the CDR3 is TGTGCCAGCAGTAATTGGGGGGGAAATACGCAGTATTTT. This sequence encodes CASSNWGGNTQYF.

The chain is built from TRBV5-1 and TRBJ1-2, with D hard to call. V was clipped by 6 bases and J by 8 bases, with 11 bases between them. The CDR3 spans 11 residues. Germline CDR1 is SGHRS and CDR2 is YFSETQ. The CDR3 DNA is TGCGCCAGCACCGATATCGGGGGCTACACCTTC. It is translated as CASTDIGGYTF.

This chain links TRBV19 with TRBJ1-3; D possibly corresponds to TRBD1 (5 bases). The CDR3 is 16 amino acids. Germline lookup yields CDR1 LNHDA and CDR2 SQIVND (reference sequence). Trimming took 0 bases from V and 1 from J, leaving 10 bases between them. CDR3 coding DNA: TGTGCCAGTAGTATAGAGAAGGGGAATTCTGGAAACACCATATATTTT. Translated: CASSIEKGNSGNTIYF.

The chain combines TRBV7-8 with TRBJ1-1; 9 bases are shared with TRBD1. Trimming at V came to 5 bases and at J to 3 bases, leaving 4 bases not matched to a gene. The germline CDR1 and CDR2 sequences are SGHVS and FQNEAQ. The CDR3 contains 14 residues. CDR3 sequence (DNA): TGTGCCAGCAGCGCCCGACAGGGGGACACTGAAGCTTTCTTT. As protein: CASSARQGDTEAFF. Combining the CDR3 with reference TRBV7-8 and TRBJ1-1 gives the whole variable domain GAGVSQSPRYKVAKRGQDVALRCDPISGHVSLFWYQQALGQGPEFLTYFQNEAQLDKSGLPSDRFFAERPEGSVSTLKIQRTQQEDSAVYLCASSARQGDTEAFFGQGTRLTVV.

The rearrangement joins TRBV6-1 to TRBJ1-2; 7 nucleotides match TRBD1. This CDR3 is built from 16 residues. The junction had 8 bases not matched to a gene; V was cut back by 0 bases and J by 4 bases. Germline V gene sequence: CDR1 MNHNS, CDR2 SASEGT. The CDR3 region is CASSEAGEGAIYGYTF. The CDR3 DNA follows: TGTGCCAGCAGTGAAGCGGGGGAGGGGGCGATCTATGGCTACACCTTC.

V and J are TRBV6-1 and TRBJ1-5; D is unresolved. Germline V gene sequence: CDR1 MNHNS, CDR2 SASEGT. The ends were cut back, 6 bases at V and 6 bases at J, with 9 bases in the middle. This CDR3 spans 12 amino acids. The CDR3 loop is CASRFSGQPQHF. DNA of the CDR3: TGTGCCAGCAGGTTCTCCGGTCAGCCCCAGCATTTT.

The chain recombines TRBV7-6 with TRBJ1-2; D is ambiguous. V was trimmed by 8 bases and J by 2 bases, leaving 6 bases between them. This CDR3 has 11 residues. CDR1 is SGHVS and CDR2 is FNYEAQ in the germline V gene. CDR3 region: CASGDNYGYTF. The CDR3 region has the DNA TGTGCCAGCGGAGACAACTATGGCTACACCTTC. The entire variable domain, with the rest obtained from reference TRBV7-6 and TRBJ1-2, is as follows: GAGVSQSPRYKVTKRGQDVALRCDPISGHVSLYWYRQALGQGPEFLTYFNYEAQQDKSGLPNDRFSAERPEGSISTLTIQRTEQRDSAMYRCASGDNYGYTFGSGTRLTVV.

CDR3 bases: TGTGCCAGCGGCCTAGCGGTTAACACCGGGGAGCTGTTTTTT. This codes for CASGLAVNTGELFF. The chain joins TRBV7-2 to TRBJ2-2; 7 bases line up with TRBD2. Losses at the gene ends were 8 bases for V and 2 bases for J; bases not matched to a gene: 5. The CDR3 sequence is 14 residues long. Germline CDR1 is SGHTA and CDR2 is FQGNSA.

This chain joins TRBV7-9 and TRBJ2-1, with 10 positions matching TRBD1. V lost 6 bases, J lost 4 bases, and 12 bases stayed unmatched. The CDR3 has 17 amino acids. CDR1 is SEHNR, CDR2 FQNEAQ, per germline (reference sequence). CDR3 protein: CASSRQAPGQGYNEQFF. DNA for the CDR3: TGTGCCAGCAGTCGGCAAGCTCCGGGACAGGGGTACAATGAGCAGTTCTTC.